These 9 T cell receptor beta chains were sequenced from one sample in a study of blood T cell repertoires in COVID-19 (TCRdb year 2020). The library was made by the immunoSEQ multiplex PCR assay. TCRdb retrieved this table from immuneACCESS and kept in-frame rearrangements only. Not all clones are present; in checked studies, unresolved V genes account for under half, and no reason is known for the remainder. Across this sample there are 90,000 to 130,000 clones, with under 75% seen only once. The top ten constitute 6% to 8.5% of the sample. Material for sequencing was peripheral blood. Receptor source: a woman aged 55-69 years with acute or convalescent COVID-19.

This chain uses TRBV27 with TRBJ2-3, with D possibly being TRBD2 (5 bases). V was clipped by 10 bases and J by 6 bases, with 23 bases between them. CDR3 length equals 15 residues. Germline-derived CDR1 and CDR2 are MNHEY and SMNVEV (reference sequence). The CDR3 DNA is TGTGCCACCCACCGCACAGAGGGAAGGTCGGATACGCAGTATTTT. It yields the protein CATHRTEGRSDTQYF.

This chain uses TRBV27 with TRBJ1-6, with TRBD1 matching 7 bases. The CDR3 has 14 amino acids. V lost 5 bases, J lost 8 bases, and 6 bases stayed unmatched. CDR1 is MNHEY and CDR2 is SMNVEV in the germline V gene (reference sequence). The CDR3 DNA reads TGTGCCAGCAGTCCGGGGACAGTACATTCACCCCTCCACTTT. Its translation is CASSPGTVHSPLHF.

The genes are TRBV7-3 and TRBJ1-2; 11 nucleotides match TRBD1. Germline V gene lookup returns CDR1 SGHTA and CDR2 FQGTGA. Losses at the gene ends were 5 bases for V and 6 bases for J; bases not matched to a gene: 11. This CDR3 spans 16 amino acids. The DNA for the CDR3 is TGTGCCAGCAGCCCCAGGACAGGGGGCGGGTCCGATGGCTACACCTTC. Its protein product is CASSPRTGGGSDGYTF.

The chain recombines TRBV30 with TRBJ2-1; D is possibly TRBD1 (6 bases). The germline V gene encodes CDR1 GTSNPN and CDR2 SVGIG (reference sequence). V lost 4 bases, J lost 4 bases, and 17 bases lay in between. This CDR3 comprises 15 residues. The CDR3 loop is CAWNLPGQIYNEQFF. Written as DNA, the CDR3 is TGTGCCTGGAATCTACCGGGACAAATTTACAATGAGCAGTTCTTC.

The CDR3, as DNA: TGTGCCAGCAGCTCACAGGGGGCGGGTTTGAATGAGCAGTTCTTC. It encodes CASSSQGAGLNEQFF. This chain joins TRBV7-9 and TRBJ2-1, with 9 nucleotides matching TRBD1. Per the germline V gene, CDR1 is SEHNR and CDR2 is FQNEAQ (reference sequence). With V trimmed by 4 bases and J by 7 bases, 8 bases remained unmatched. The CDR3 covers 15 residues.

This clone was detected only a few times. The chain links TRBV10-3 to TRBJ2-5; 14 nucleotides match TRBD2. This CDR3 region has 19 residues. The trim removed 0 bases at V and 4 bases at J, leaving 10 bases unmatched. Germline V lookup: CDR1 ENHRY, CDR2 SYGVKD. In DNA form, the CDR3 reads TGTGCCATCAGTGAGTCGAGCGGACTAGCGGGGGGCTTCTCAGAGACCCAGTACTTC. Amino acids: CAISESSGLAGGFSETQYF.

The rearrangement joins TRBV5-1 to TRBJ2-5, with a weak D call TRBD1 (6 bases). The CDR3 covers 14 residues. Germline assignment: CDR1 SGHRS and CDR2 YFSETQ. Deletions cut 0 bases from V and 5 bases from J, with 11 bases between. CDR3 amino acids: CASSLDQGFETQYF. The CDR3 DNA follows: TGCGCCAGCAGCTTGGATCAGGGGTTTGAGACCCAGTACTTC.

V is TRBV10-3 and J is TRBJ1-5; possible D gene TRBD1, 5 bases. The germline V gene encodes CDR1 ENHRY and CDR2 SYGVKD. This CDR3 contains 12 residues. V lost 10 bases and J 7 bases, leaving 14 bases between the germline ends. The CDR3 DNA follows: TGTGCCAGCGGGGACGGCCAACAGCCCCAGCATTTT. Translated: CASGDGQQPQHF.

This rearrangement joins TRBV19 to TRBJ1-6; 10 bases align to TRBD1. Trimming at V came to 5 bases and at J to 10 bases, leaving 8 bases not matched to a gene. CDR1 and CDR2 (germline): LNHDA, SQIVND (reference sequence). This CDR3 spans 15 amino acids. CDR3 bases: TGTGCCAGTAGTCCCCAGACAGGGGGCGGATCACCCCTCCACTTT. Its translation is CASSPQTGGGSPLHF. Full variable domain (outside the CDR3, taken from reference TRBV19 and TRBJ1-6): DGGITQSPKYLFRKEGQNVTLSCEQNLNHDAMYWYRQDPGQGLRLIYYSQIVNDFQKGDIAEGYSVSREKKESFPLTVTSAQKNPTAFYLCASSPQTGGGSPLHFGNGTRLTVT.